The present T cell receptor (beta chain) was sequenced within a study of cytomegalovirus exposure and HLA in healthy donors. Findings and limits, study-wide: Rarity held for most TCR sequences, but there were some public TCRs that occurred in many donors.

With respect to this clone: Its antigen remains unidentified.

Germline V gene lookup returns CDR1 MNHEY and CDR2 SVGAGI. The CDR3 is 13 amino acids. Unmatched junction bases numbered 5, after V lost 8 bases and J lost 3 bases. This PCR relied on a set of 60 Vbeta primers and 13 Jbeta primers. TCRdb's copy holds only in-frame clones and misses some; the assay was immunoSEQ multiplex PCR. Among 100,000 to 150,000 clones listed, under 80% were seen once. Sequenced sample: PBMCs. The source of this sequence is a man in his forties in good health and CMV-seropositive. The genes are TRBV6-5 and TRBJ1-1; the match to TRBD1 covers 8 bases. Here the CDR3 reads CASRDRLDTEAFF. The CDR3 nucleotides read TGTGCCAGCCGGGACAGGCTGGACACTGAAGCTTTCTTT.